These 15 T cell receptor beta chains were sequenced from one sample in a study of cytomegalovirus exposure and HLA in healthy donors. The PCR contained 60 Vbeta and 13 Jbeta primers. Sequenced by immunoSEQ multiplex PCR; TCRdb stores in-frame clones only, minus some. This table holds tens of thousands of clones. The sample consisted of PBMCs. The receptor source for this set is a woman between 40 and 55 years old in good health and CMV-seropositive.

The rearrangement links TRBV18 to TRBJ2-7, with 8 bases identical to TRBD2. Losses at the gene ends were 0 bases for V and 0 bases for J; bases not matched to a gene: 4. CDR1 is KGHSH, CDR2 LQKENI, per germline. CDR3 length: 16 residues. This CDR3 reads CASSPPLREVSYEQYF. The CDR3 DNA reads TGTGCCAGCTCACCACCGTTGCGGGAGGTCTCCTACGAGCAGTACTTC.

This rearrangement joins TRBV28 to TRBJ2-3; 11 bases are shared with TRBD2. The CDR3 is 16 amino acids. Germline V gene lookup returns CDR1 MDHEN and CDR2 SYDVKM. The V gene end was trimmed by 6 bases and the J gene end by 7 bases; junction bases not matched to a gene: 12. In DNA, the CDR3 is TGTGCCAGCAGCAAGGGGGGTAGCGGGAGGGCAAATACGCAGTATTTT. Translated: CASSKGGSGRANTQYF.

The gene calls are TRBV28 and TRBJ1-2; possible D gene TRBD1, 6 bases. Per germline, CDR1 MDHEN and CDR2 SYDVKM. V was pared by 3 bases and J by 5 bases, with 22 bases between. CDR3 length equals 17 residues. CDR3 loop: CASSLGDRFRVRYGYTF. In DNA form, the CDR3 reads TGTGCCAGCAGTTTGGGAGACAGGTTTCGTGTAAGATATGGCTACACCTTC.

The V and J genes are TRBV29-1 and TRBJ1-1; D might be TRBD1 (6 bases). This CDR3 comprises 15 residues. Germline CDR1 is SQVTM and CDR2 is ANQGSEA. V was shortened by 5 bases and J by 0 bases, with 16 bases between the two germline ends. The CDR3 spells CSVYPPGQLNTEAFF. The CDR3 nucleotides read TGCAGCGTTTATCCTCCCGGACAGTTGAACACTGAAGCTTTCTTT.

The genes are TRBV6-5 and TRBJ2-2, with TRBD1 matching 7 bases. CDR3 size: 14 residues. Germline assignment: CDR1 MNHEY and CDR2 SVGAGI. The ends lost 2 bases at V and 7 bases at J; junction bases unmatched: 4. The CDR3 DNA is TGTGCCAGCAGTTACCAGACAGGGATCGGGGAGCTGTTTTTT. As protein: CASSYQTGIGELFF.

This chain joins TRBV5-1 and TRBJ1-2, with 7 bases fitting TRBD1. The CDR3 contains 15 residues. CDR1 and CDR2 from the germline V gene are SGHRS and YFSETQ. The junction had 13 bases not matched to a gene; V was cut back by 3 bases and J by 8 bases. DNA for the CDR3: TGCGCCAGCAGCTCGGGACAGAGGGAAGGCAGAGGCTACACCTTC. Its protein product is CASSSGQREGRGYTF. The full variable domain, with the rest looked up from reference TRBV5-1 and TRBJ1-2, is KAGVTQTPRYLIKTRGQQVTLSCSPISGHRSVSWYQQTPGQGLQFLFEYFSETQRNKGNFPGRFSGRQFSNSRSEMNVSTLELGDSALYLCASSSGQREGRGYTFGSGTRLTVV.

The chain carries TRBV29-1 and TRBJ2-1; tentatively, D is TRBD1 (5 bases). There are 14 residues in the CDR3. Trimming cost V 2 bases and J 10 bases, with 18 bases left between them. From germline, CDR1 is SQVTM and CDR2 ANQGSEA. CDR3 sequence (DNA): TGCAGCGTTGAATGGCCAGGGTTACGTGGAGAGCAGTTCTTC. This sequence encodes CSVEWPGLRGEQFF.

The chain carries TRBV7-2 and TRBJ2-1; D not certain. The germline V gene encodes CDR1 SGHTA and CDR2 FQGNSA. V was pared by 1 base and J by 9 bases, with 13 bases between. The CDR3 loop spans 14 amino acids. CDR3 bases: TGTGCCAGCAGCTTAGTTTTTAGTAATCGTGAGCAGTTCTTC. It yields the protein CASSLVFSNREQFF.

V and J are TRBV7-3 and TRBJ2-7, with 7 bases lining up with TRBD2. This CDR3 is built from 16 residues. V gave up 0 bases and J gave up 3 bases; unmatched junction bases: 8. CDR1 is SGHTA, CDR2 FQGTGA, per germline. The CDR3 sequence: CASSLTLIAGVYEQYF. In DNA, the CDR3 is TGTGCCAGCAGCTTAACATTGATAGCGGGTGTCTACGAGCAGTACTTC.

The chain is built from TRBV5-1 and TRBJ2-3; tentative D call: TRBD1 (5 bases). The germline V gene encodes CDR1 SGHRS and CDR2 YFSETQ. The V end was cut by 6 bases, the J end by 3 bases, with 14 bases between. The CDR3 contains 14 residues. CDR3 bases: TGCGCCAGCACCCCGACAGAGCCAACAGATACGCAGTATTTT. Its translation is CASTPTEPTDTQYF. Combining the CDR3 with reference TRBV5-1 and TRBJ2-3 gives the whole variable domain KAGVTQTPRYLIKTRGQQVTLSCSPISGHRSVSWYQQTPGQGLQFLFEYFSETQRNKGNFPGRFSGRQFSNSRSEMNVSTLELGDSALYLCASTPTEPTDTQYFGPGTRLTVL.

V and J are TRBV28 and TRBJ1-4; D gene unclear. Germline V gene sequence: CDR1 MDHEN, CDR2 SYDVKM. The CDR3 loop spans 14 amino acids. Trimming cost V 6 bases and J 4 bases, with 12 bases left between them. Here the CDR3 reads CASSPWASNEKLFF. In DNA form, the CDR3 reads TGTGCCAGCAGCCCCTGGGCCAGTAATGAAAAACTGTTTTTT.

This rearrangement joins TRBV11-3 to TRBJ2-7; maybe TRBD1 (6 bases). The CDR3 is 13 residues long. The germline V and J ends were trimmed by 2 bases and 7 bases, with 12 bases remaining between them. Germline CDR1 and CDR2: SGHNT and YENEEA. CDR3 nucleotide sequence: TGTGCCAGCAGCTTAATGGGGGCGGATGAGCAGTACTTC. This gives the protein CASSLMGADEQYF.

In the case of this clone: The germline gene is not matched at one end of the junction; a read error may be the cause. The genes are TRBV27 and TRBJ1-1; D gene unclear. Germline CDR1 is MNHEY and CDR2 is SMNVEV (reference sequence). There are 13 residues in the CDR3. CDR3 sequence: CASSFTWAGEDFF. CDR3 sequence (DNA): TGTGCCAGCAGTTTTACGTGGGCGGGTGAAGATTTCTTT.

The chain combines TRBV7-2 with TRBJ2-7, with no clear D. V was pared by 0 bases and J by 6 bases, with 15 bases between. CDR1 and CDR2 from the germline V gene are SGHTA and FQGNSA. This CDR3 has 15 residues. CDR3 amino acids: CASSLAVGAVTEQYF. DNA for the CDR3: TGTGCCAGCAGCTTAGCTGTGGGTGCGGTTACCGAGCAGTACTTC.

V gene TRBV6-1 combines with J gene TRBJ1-1; D is uncertain. V lost 3 bases to trimming and J lost 1 base, with 12 bases between them. Per the germline V gene, CDR1 is MNHNS and CDR2 is SASEGT. The CDR3 extends over 15 amino acids. The DNA for the CDR3 is TGTGCCAGCAGTGAGACAAGGCTGGGGAACACTGAAGCTTTCTTT. As protein: CASSETRLGNTEAFF.